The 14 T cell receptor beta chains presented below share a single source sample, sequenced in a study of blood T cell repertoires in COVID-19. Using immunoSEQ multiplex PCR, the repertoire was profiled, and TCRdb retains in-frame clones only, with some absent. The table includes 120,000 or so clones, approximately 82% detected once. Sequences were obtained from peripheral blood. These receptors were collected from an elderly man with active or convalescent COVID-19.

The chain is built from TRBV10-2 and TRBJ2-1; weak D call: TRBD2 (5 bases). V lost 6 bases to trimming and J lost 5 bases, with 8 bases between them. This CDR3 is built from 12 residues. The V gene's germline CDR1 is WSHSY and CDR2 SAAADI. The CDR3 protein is CASSQLDNEQFF. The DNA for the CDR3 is TGCGCCAGCAGCCAACTAGACAATGAGCAGTTCTTC.

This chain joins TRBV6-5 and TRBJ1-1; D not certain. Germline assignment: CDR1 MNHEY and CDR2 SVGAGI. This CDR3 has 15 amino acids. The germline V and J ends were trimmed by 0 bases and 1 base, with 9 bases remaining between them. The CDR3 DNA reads TGTGCCAGCAGTTACTCTGACATCACGAACACTGAAGCTTTCTTT. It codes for CASSYSDITNTEAFF.

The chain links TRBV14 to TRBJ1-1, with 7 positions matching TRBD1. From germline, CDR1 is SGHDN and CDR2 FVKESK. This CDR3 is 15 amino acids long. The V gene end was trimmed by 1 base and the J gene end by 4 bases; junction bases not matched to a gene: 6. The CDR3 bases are TGTGCCAGCAGCCAAGGAGGGGGCAGTGCCACTGAAGCTTTCTTT. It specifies CASSQGGGSATEAFF. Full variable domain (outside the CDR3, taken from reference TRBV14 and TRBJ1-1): EAGVTQFPSHSVIEKGQTVTLRCDPISGHDNLYWYRRVMGKEIKFLLHFVKESKQDESGMPNNRFLAERTGGTYSTLKVQPAELEDSGVYFCASSQGGGSATEAFFGQGTRLTVV.

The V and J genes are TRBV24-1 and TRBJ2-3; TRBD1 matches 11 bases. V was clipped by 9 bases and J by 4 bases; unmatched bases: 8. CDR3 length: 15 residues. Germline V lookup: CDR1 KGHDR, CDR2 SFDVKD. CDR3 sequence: CATAWTGGPSDTQYF. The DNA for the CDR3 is TGTGCCACCGCCTGGACAGGGGGCCCGTCAGATACGCAGTATTTT.

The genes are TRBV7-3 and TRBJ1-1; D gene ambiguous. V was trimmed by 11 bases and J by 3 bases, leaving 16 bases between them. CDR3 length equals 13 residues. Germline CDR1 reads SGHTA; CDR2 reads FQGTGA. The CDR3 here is CASGDRAHTEAFF. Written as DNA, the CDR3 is TGTGCCTCCGGGGATAGGGCGCACACTGAAGCTTTCTTT.

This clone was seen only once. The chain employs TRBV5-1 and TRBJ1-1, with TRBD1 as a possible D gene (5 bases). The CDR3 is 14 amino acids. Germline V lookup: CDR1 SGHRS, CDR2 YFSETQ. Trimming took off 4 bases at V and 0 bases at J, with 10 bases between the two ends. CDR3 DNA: TGCGCCAGCAGCATTAGACAGATGAACACTGAAGCTTTCTTT. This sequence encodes CASSIRQMNTEAFF.

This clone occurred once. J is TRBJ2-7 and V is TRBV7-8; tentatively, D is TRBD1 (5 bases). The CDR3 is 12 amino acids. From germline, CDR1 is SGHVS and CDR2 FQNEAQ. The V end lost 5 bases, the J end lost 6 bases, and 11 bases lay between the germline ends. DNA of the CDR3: TGTGCCAGCAGCCCCGTTAGGGGCGAGCAGTACTTC. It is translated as CASSPVRGEQYF.

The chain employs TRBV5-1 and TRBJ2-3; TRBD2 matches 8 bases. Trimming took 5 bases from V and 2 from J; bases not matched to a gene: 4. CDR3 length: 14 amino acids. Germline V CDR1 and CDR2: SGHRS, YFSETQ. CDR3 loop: CASSRAGATDTQYF. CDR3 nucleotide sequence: TGCGCCAGCAGTAGAGCGGGGGCCACAGATACGCAGTATTTT.

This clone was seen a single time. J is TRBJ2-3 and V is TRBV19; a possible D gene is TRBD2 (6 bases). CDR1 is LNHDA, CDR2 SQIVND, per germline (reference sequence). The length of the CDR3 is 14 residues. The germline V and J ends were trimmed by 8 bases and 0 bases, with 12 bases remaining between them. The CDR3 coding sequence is TGTGCCAGTGAGCGGGTTGGAAGCACAGATACGCAGTATTTT. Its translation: CASERVGSTDTQYF.

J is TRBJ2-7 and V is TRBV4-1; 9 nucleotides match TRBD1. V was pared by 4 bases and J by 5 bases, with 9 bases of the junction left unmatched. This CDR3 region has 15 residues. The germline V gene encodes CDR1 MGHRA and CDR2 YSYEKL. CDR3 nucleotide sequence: TGCGCCAGCAGCCCGCCGGGGACAGGGTTTAACGAGCAGTACTTC. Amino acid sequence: CASSPPGTGFNEQYF.

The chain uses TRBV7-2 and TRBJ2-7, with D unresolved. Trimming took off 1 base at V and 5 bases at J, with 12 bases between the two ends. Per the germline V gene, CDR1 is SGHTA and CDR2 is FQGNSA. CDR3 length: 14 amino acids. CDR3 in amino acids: CASSLDRVPHEQYF. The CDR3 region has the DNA TGTGCCAGCAGCTTAGATCGAGTACCTCACGAGCAGTACTTC.

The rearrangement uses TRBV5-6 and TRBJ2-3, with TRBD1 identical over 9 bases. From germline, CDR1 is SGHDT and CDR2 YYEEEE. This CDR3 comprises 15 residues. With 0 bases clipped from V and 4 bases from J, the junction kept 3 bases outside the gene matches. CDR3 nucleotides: TGTGCCAGCAGCTTGGTGGGACAGGGTTCAGATACGCAGTATTTT. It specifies CASSLVGQGSDTQYF.

The CDR3 bases are TGTGCCACCAGTGAACCGACAGGGACTGGGGCCAACGTCCTGACTTTC. Residues: CATSEPTGTGANVLTF. The V gene is TRBV24-1, the J gene TRBJ2-6, with TRBD1 matching over 7 bases. CDR1 is KGHDR, CDR2 SFDVKD, per germline. The CDR3 covers 16 residues. The junction had 4 bases not matched to a gene; V was cut back by 4 bases and J by 2 bases.

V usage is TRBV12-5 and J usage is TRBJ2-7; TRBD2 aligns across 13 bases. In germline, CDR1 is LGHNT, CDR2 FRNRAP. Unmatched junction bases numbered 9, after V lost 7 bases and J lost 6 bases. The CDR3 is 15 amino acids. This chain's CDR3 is CASARGTSGALEQYF. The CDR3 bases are TGTGCTAGTGCCCGAGGGACTAGCGGGGCCCTCGAGCAGTACTTC.